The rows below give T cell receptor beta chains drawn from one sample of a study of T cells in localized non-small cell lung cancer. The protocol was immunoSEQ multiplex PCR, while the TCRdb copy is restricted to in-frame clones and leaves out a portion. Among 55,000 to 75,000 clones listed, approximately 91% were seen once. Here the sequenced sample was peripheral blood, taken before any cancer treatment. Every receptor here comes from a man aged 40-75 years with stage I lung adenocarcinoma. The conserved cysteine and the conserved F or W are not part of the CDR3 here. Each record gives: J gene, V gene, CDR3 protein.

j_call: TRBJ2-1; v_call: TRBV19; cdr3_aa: ASSTGEGIAEQF
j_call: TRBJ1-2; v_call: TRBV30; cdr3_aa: AWREGQPRYT
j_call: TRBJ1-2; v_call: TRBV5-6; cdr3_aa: ASSLRGSDYGYT
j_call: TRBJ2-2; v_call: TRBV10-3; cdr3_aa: AIGGPPGNTGELF
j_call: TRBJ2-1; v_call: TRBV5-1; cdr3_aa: ASSLSGAYNEQF
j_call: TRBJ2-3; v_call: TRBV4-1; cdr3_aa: ASSQEFRDRGADTQY
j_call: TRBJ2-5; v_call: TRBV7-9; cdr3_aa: ASSPTGTSGETQY
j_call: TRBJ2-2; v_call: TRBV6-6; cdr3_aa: ASSETRNTGELF
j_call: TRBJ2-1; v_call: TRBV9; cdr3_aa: ASSVQGYNEQF
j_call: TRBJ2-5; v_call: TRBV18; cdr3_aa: ASSRTPQETQY
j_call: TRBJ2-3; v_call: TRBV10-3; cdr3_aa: AISEGGRFADTQY
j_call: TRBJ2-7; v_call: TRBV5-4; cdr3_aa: ASSSGQVPYEQY
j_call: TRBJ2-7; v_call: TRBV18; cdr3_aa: ASSPQSVGYEQY
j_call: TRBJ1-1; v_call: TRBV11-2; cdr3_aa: ASSLDVDSEAF
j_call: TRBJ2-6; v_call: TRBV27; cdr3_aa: ASSSRVVSGANVLT
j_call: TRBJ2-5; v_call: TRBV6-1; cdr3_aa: ASSERHRVIETQY
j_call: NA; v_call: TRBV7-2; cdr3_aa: ASSVPKGGELF
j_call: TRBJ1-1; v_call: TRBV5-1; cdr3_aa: ASSLGPSSHTEAF
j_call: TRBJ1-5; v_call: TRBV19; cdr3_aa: ASSMSNQPQH
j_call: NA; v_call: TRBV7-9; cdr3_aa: ASSFPQGYEQY
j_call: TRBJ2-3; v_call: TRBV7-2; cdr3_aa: ASSYAGTHSTDTQY
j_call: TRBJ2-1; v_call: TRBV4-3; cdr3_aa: ASSQEGPGTSGRRNEQF
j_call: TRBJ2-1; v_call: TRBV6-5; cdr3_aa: ASRVGLRVYNEQF
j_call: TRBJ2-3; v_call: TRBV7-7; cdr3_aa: ASSQGSFSTDTQY
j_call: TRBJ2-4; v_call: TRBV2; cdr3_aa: ASSDGQGGNIQY
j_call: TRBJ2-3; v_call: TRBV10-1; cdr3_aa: ASSEYRTADTQY
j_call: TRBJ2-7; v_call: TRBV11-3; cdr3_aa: ASSLMASYEQY
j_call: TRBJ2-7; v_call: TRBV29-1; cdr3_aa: SVVTATSYEQY
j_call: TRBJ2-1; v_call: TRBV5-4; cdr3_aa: ASSFRVSTRSDEQF
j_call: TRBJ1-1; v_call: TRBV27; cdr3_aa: ASSPGTVNTEAF
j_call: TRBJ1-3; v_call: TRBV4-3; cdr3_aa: ASSQDPAGGNTIY
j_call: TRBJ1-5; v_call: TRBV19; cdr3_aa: ATAGGRFDQPQH
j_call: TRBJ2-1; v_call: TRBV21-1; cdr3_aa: ASSKGEEHNEQF
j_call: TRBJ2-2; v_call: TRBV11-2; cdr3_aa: ASTLALDTGELF
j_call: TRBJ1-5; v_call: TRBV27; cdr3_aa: ASSLGQNQPQH
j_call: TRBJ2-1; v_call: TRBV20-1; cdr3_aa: SAGLDNEQF
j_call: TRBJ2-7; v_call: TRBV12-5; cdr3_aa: ASGDSDTSYEQY
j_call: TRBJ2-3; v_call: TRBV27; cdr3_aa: ASSTRGQSTDTQY
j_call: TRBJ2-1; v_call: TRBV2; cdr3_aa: ASSVGTTNEQF
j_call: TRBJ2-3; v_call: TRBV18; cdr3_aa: ASSPRKTDTQY
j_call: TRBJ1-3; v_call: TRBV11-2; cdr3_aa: ASSLDPSGNTIY
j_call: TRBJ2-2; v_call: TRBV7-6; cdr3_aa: ASSLATGATNTGELF
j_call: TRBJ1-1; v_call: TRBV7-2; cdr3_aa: ASSLERTQTGWEPEAF
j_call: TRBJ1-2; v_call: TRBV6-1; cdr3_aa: ASSDTSEDYGYT
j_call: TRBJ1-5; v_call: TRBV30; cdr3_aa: AWSVGNQPQH
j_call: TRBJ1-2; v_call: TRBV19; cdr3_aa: ASSIQQGVESYGYT
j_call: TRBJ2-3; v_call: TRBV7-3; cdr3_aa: ASSSTLRDTQY
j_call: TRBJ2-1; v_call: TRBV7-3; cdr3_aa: ASSPHPGRNEQF
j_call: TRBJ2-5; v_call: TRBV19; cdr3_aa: ASKAPQETQY
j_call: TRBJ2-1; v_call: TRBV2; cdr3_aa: ASRKRQRENEQF
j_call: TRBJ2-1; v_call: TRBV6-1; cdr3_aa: ASSEEAGGPNEQF